This record concerns one T cell receptor beta chain sequence. Its matching antigen is unknown. The data were obtained in a study of blood T cells in healthy people across ages. A second roughly 7 to 12 cycle PCR used barcoded and J-beta primers. MiXCR, applied by TCRdb to the 5' RACE reads, yields one record per CDR3 protein. The sample lists 650,000 to 1,000,000 distinct CDR3 sequences; under 40% were seen once. Points from the study as a whole: Long-lived donors carried more naive CD4+ cells and greater diversity than aged donors.

Sequencing input: blood. The TCR originated in a man between 18 and 35 years old in good health.

The CDR3 reads CASSQQTGGQETQYF. The CDR3 nucleotides are TGTGCCAGCAGCCAACAAACCGGTGGACAAGAGACCCAGTACTTC. The chain combines TRBV14 with TRBJ2-5; the D is unclear. The CDR3 consists of 15 residues. Germline V gene sequence: CDR1 SGHDN, CDR2 FVKESK. Trimming shortened V by 2 bases and J by 2 bases, and 12 bases separated the two germline ends.